This TCR beta chain was recovered during a study of cytomegalovirus exposure and HLA in healthy donors. Germline V CDR1 and CDR2: SGHDT, YYEEEE. This CDR3 spans 15 amino acids. V shed 1 base and J shed 3 bases, with 11 bases lying between them. A word on this clone: Its target is not known.

TCRdb's copy holds only in-frame clones and misses some; the assay was immunoSEQ multiplex PCR. This table holds around 350,000 clones, about nine tenths found once. Study conclusions and caveats: CMV antigen specificity was confirmed in vitro for three CMV-associated chains. The TCR clusters that emerged in the first cohort tended, a later analysis found, to co-occur in the 95 to 150 validation repertoires. The study put about 180 TCR beta chains on its list as cytomegalovirus-associated.

Sequencing was carried out using PBMCs. This receptor was taken from a woman younger than 30 in good health and CMV-seronegative. J is TRBJ1-5 and V is TRBV5-6; no firm D call. The CDR3 reads CASSLWRQTNQPQHF. DNA of the CDR3: TGTGCCAGCAGCTTGTGGAGGCAGACCAATCAGCCCCAGCATTTT.